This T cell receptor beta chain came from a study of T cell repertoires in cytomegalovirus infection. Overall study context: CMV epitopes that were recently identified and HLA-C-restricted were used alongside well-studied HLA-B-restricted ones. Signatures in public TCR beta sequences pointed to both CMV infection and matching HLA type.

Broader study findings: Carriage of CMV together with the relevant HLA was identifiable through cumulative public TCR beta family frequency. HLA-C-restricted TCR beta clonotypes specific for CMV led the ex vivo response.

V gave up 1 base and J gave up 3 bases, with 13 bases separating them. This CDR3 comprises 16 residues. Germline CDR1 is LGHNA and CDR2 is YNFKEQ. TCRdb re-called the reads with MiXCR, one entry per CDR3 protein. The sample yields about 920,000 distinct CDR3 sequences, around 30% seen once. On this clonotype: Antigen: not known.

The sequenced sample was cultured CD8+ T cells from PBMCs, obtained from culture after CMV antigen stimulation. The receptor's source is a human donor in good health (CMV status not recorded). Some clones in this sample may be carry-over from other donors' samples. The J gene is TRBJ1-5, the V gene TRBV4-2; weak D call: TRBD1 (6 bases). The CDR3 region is CASSQGAGVINQPQHF. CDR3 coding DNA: TGTGCCAGCAGCCAAGGGGCAGGGGTGATCAATCAGCCCCAGCATTTT.